These T cell receptor beta chains were read from a single sample in a study of blood T cells in healthy people across ages. Via MiXCR, TCRdb re-called the 5' RACE reads, giving one row per CDR3 protein. The data show 750,000 to 1,000,000 distinct CDR3 sequences, roughly 29% seen once. This same sample was also taken into another study, of T cells of mothers and their children.

Input material: blood. The receptors were sampled from a woman between 35 and 50 years old in good health. CDR3s include the opening cysteine and the closing phenylalanine or tryptophan. D genes are given only for firm matches. Clone size is stated in some rows and not others, as once, few, many or a class when expanded.

D,size,J,V,DNA,CDR3
NA,NA,TRBJ2-1,TRBV6-2/TRBV6-3,TGTGCCAGCAGTTACGCTGGACAGGGTAGCGGGGTTTCCTACAATGAGCAGTTCTTC,CASSYAGQGSGVSYNEQFF
NA,NA,TRBJ1-1,TRBV11-1,TGTGCCAGCAGCTCGATCGGGAGTTCTTCCCCAGGAGCTTTCTTT,CASSSIGSSSPGAFF
NA,many,TRBJ1-2,TRBV12-3/TRBV12-4,TGTGCCAGCAGCCACTATACTCAGGGTCCCTATGGCTACACCTTC,CASSHYTQGPYGYTF
TRBD1,NA,TRBJ2-3,TRBV29-1,TGCAGCGCGGGACAGGGGACAGATACGCAGTATTTT,CSAGQGTDTQYF
NA,NA,TRBJ1-5,TRBV19,TGTGCCAGTAGTACCCAAGGGCAACAGCCCCAGCATTTT,CASSTQGQQPQHF
TRBD1,NA,TRBJ1-5,TRBV7-2,TGTGCCAGCAGCTTAGAGGGACAGGGGGTACAGCCCCAGCATTTT,CASSLEGQGVQPQHF
NA,many,TRBJ2-3,TRBV20-1,TGCAGTGCTAGTCGTGGCGGAGGACACACAGATACGCAGTATTTT,CSASRGGGHTDTQYF
NA,few,TRBJ2-3,TRBV3-1,TGTGCCAGCAGCCAAGATCTCCGGGGTTCAGATACGCAGTATTTT,CASSQDLRGSDTQYF
NA,once,TRBJ2-7,TRBV5-1,TGCGCCAGCAGCTTGGTGGCAGCTCGGTACGAGCAGTACTTC,CASSLVAARYEQYF
TRBD1,many,TRBJ1-5,TRBV20-1,TGCAGTGCTAGTAGGTCCGGACAGGCTAGCAATCAGCCCCAGCATTTT,CSASRSGQASNQPQHF
NA,few,TRBJ2-7,TRBV28,TGTGCCAGCAGTGTACCAGAATCTTGGACCGACGACTCCTACGAGCAGTACTTC,CASSVPESWTDDSYEQYF
TRBD2,NA,TRBJ2-7,TRBV7-2,TGTGCCAGCAGCTCGGGACTAATCTCCTACGAGCAGTACTTC,CASSSGLISYEQYF
NA,many,TRBJ2-1,TRBV5-1,TGCGCCAGCAGTAGGGGGGCGGACAATGAGCAGTTCTTC,CASSRGADNEQFF
NA,NA,TRBJ2-3,TRBV5-5,TGTGCCAGCAGCTTGGTTAGCACAGGCACAGATACGCAGTATTTT,CASSLVSTGTDTQYF
NA,NA,TRBJ1-3,TRBV28,TGTGCCAGCACCGACGACAGGAGCTCTGGAAACACCATATATTTT,CASTDDRSSGNTIYF
NA,NA,TRBJ1-1,TRBV7-2,TGTGCCAGCAGCCCAGTCCGGGGGAACACTGAAGCTTTCTTT,CASSPVRGNTEAFF
NA,NA,TRBJ2-7,TRBV27,TGTGTCAGCAGTTTGGGGCAGGCCTACGAGCAGTACTTC,CVSSLGQAYEQYF
NA,many,TRBJ2-7,TRBV11-1,TGTGCCAGCAGCTTAAGCAGCAGGGGTGACGAGCAGTACTTC,CASSLSSRGDEQYF
TRBD1,NA,TRBJ2-3,TRBV14,TGTGCCAGCAGCCATAGGGCGGACAGGGGGAAAGATACGCAGTATTTT,CASSHRADRGKDTQYF
TRBD1,few,TRBJ2-7,TRBV28,TGTGCCAGCAGTTGGGACAGGCTCAGGTCCTACGAGCAGTACTTC,CASSWDRLRSYEQYF
NA,few,TRBJ2-7,TRBV27,TGTGCCAGCAGCCACGACCCCTACGAGCAGTACTTC,CASSHDPYEQYF
TRBD1,many,TRBJ2-5,TRBV7-9,TGTGCCAGCAGCATACGGACAGGGGGCTTGGAGACCCAGTACTTC,CASSIRTGGLETQYF
NA,few,TRBJ2-5,TRBV20-1,TGCAGTGCTAGCCCCGACAGGTACCAAGAGACCCAGTACTTC,CSASPDRYQETQYF
TRBD1,NA,TRBJ1-2,TRBV5-6,TGTGCCAGCAGCTATAAAGACAGGGGTGGTGGCTACACCTTC,CASSYKDRGGGYTF
NA,few,TRBJ1-1,TRBV28,TGTGCCAGCAGTTTTCTTGGGGCAGGGGACACTGAAGCTTTCTTT,CASSFLGAGDTEAFF
TRBD1,few,TRBJ2-7,TRBV7-9,TGTGCCAGCAGGCAGGGGGGGGGACAGGGGACCTACGAGCAGTACTTC,CASRQGGGQGTYEQYF
NA,many,TRBJ2-4,TRBV9,TGTGCCAGCAGCGTAGGCGACGTGCATTCCGGCATTCAGTACTTC,CASSVGDVHSGIQYF
NA,NA,TRBJ2-5,TRBV6-6,TGTGCCAGCAGTTCGGGCAGGGTTTTTGATCAAGAGACCCAGTACTTC,CASSSGRVFDQETQYF
NA,few,TRBJ2-7,TRBV28,TGTGCCAGCAGTTCCCCCGACAGGACTCACGAGCAGTACTTC,CASSSPDRTHEQYF
TRBD1,few,TRBJ2-3,TRBV20-1,TGCAGTGCTAGAGGGACAGGGTCTCGCACAGATACGCAGTATTTT,CSARGTGSRTDTQYF
NA,few,TRBJ2-7,TRBV28,TGTGCCAGCAGTTTATATCTTCGGCACCGGAGCTCCTACGAGCAGTACTTC,CASSLYLRHRSSYEQYF
NA,few,TRBJ1-1,TRBV6-5,TGTGCCAGTACGGGGGGCGGGAACACTGAAGCTTTCTTT,CASTGGGNTEAFF
TRBD2,few,TRBJ2-3,TRBV28,TGTGCCAGCAGCCCAAGTCTAGCGGGGGCATCAGATACGCAGTATTTT,CASSPSLAGASDTQYF
TRBD1,NA,TRBJ1-4,TRBV20-1,TGCAGTGCTAGAGTTGGACAGGGGAATGAAAAACTGTTTTTT,CSARVGQGNEKLFF
TRBD1,NA,TRBJ2-7,TRBV4-1,TGCGCCAGCAGCCAGCTGGGACAGGCCCCCTACGAGCAGTACTTC,CASSQLGQAPYEQYF
TRBD1,many,TRBJ2-1,TRBV4-3,TGCGCCAGCAGCCCCGGTGGAGGGGGGACAGGGCGCTACAATGAGCAGTTCTTC,CASSPGGGGTGRYNEQFF
TRBD1,few,TRBJ1-2,TRBV4-3,TGCGCCAGCAGCCAAGGGGGGACAGGGAGTAACTATGGCTACACCTTC,CASSQGGTGSNYGYTF
NA,many,TRBJ2-3,TRBV24-1,TGTGCCACCAGTGCAGTCGGGGGCACAGATACGCAGTATTTT,CATSAVGGTDTQYF
NA,few,TRBJ2-2,TRBV7-2,TGTGCCAGCAGCTTATTCTCGCGGAACACCGGGGAGCTGTTTTTT,CASSLFSRNTGELFF
TRBD2,NA,TRBJ2-1,TRBV20-1,TGCAGTGCTAGACCTATTAGCGGGGGCCCATCCGTCTACAATGAGCAGTTCTTC,CSARPISGGPSVYNEQFF
NA,few,TRBJ2-3,TRBV7-6,TGTGCCAGCAGCTTAGGTGCGGGGGCGAGCACAGATACGCAGTATTTT,CASSLGAGASTDTQYF
NA,NA,TRBJ1-2,TRBV5-1,TGCGCCAGCAGCTTGGCAGGGGCCAGCTACACCTTC,CASSLAGASYTF
TRBD2,few,TRBJ2-2,TRBV2,TGTGCCAGCTATCGGGGTGGGGCGGGAGCCGGGGAGCTGTTTTTT,CASYRGGAGAGELFF
TRBD1,NA,TRBJ2-7,TRBV5-1,TGCGCCAGCAGCCTAGGGACAGGGGGCTTCTTTTCCTACGAGCAGTACTTC,CASSLGTGGFFSYEQYF
NA,NA,TRBJ1-2,TRBV7-2,TGTGCCAGCAGCTTATTCGCGGGGGGTGGCTGCACCTTC,CASSLFAGGGCTF
NA,NA,TRBJ1-2,TRBV9,TGTGCCAGCAGCCCCGTGGAAGGGAGTCTTAACTATGGCTACACCTTC,CASSPVEGSLNYGYTF
NA,NA,TRBJ2-5,TRBV3-1,TGTGCCAGCAGCGGTCTAGCGGACAGACAAGAGACCCAGTACTTC,CASSGLADRQETQYF
NA,many,TRBJ2-5,TRBV6-5,TGTGCCAGCAGTCGATCCGACTCAGGGGAGACCCAGTACTTC,CASSRSDSGETQYF
NA,many,TRBJ2-5,TRBV9,TGTGCCAGCAGCGTTTCGGGGAAAGAGACCCAGTACTTC,CASSVSGKETQYF
TRBD2,NA,TRBJ2-3,TRBV29-1,TGCAGCGGGCGGGGGGGCCCTGGCACAGATACGCAGTATTTT,CSGRGGPGTDTQYF
NA,NA,TRBJ1-1,TRBV7-9,TGTGCCAGCAGCCCCCGGGGAGGGGAGTGGACTGAAGCTTTCTTT,CASSPRGGEWTEAFF
TRBD1,many,TRBJ2-1,TRBV5-1,TGCGCCAGCAGCCTCTCGACAGGGGGAGCTGAGCAGTTCTTC,CASSLSTGGAEQFF
NA,few,TRBJ1-4,TRBV28,TGTGCCAGTCGACAGACTAATGAAAAACTGTTTTTT,CASRQTNEKLFF
NA,NA,TRBJ2-7,TRBV19,TGTGTCAGTAGCAGCAGCGGACCGACTTACGAGCAGTACTTC,CVSSSSGPTYEQYF
TRBD2,few,TRBJ2-3,TRBV6-6,TGTGCCAGCAGTTACGGCGCTAGCGGGGGTGTAGATACGCAGTATTTT,CASSYGASGGVDTQYF
NA,few,TRBJ2-7,TRBV5-1,TGCGCCAGCAGCCCCCTCCGGGCATCCTCCTACGAGCAGTACTTC,CASSPLRASSYEQYF
TRBD2,NA,TRBJ2-2,TRBV28,TGTGCCAGCAGTTCCCCATTTTTAGGCGGGGGGGCCTATAGATCCGGGGAGCTGTTTTTT,CASSSPFLGGGAYRSGELFF
TRBD2,NA,TRBJ2-3,TRBV6-2/TRBV6-3,TGTGCCAGCAGGATTAGCGGGGTCACAGATACGCAGTATTTT,CASRISGVTDTQYF
NA,few,TRBJ2-3,TRBV11-2,TGTGCCAGCAGCCCGGACGGCAGCACAGATACGCAGTATTTT,CASSPDGSTDTQYF
TRBD1,NA,TRBJ1-4,TRBV2,TGTGCCAGCACTCGGGACAGTGGAAATGAAAAACTGTTTTTT,CASTRDSGNEKLFF